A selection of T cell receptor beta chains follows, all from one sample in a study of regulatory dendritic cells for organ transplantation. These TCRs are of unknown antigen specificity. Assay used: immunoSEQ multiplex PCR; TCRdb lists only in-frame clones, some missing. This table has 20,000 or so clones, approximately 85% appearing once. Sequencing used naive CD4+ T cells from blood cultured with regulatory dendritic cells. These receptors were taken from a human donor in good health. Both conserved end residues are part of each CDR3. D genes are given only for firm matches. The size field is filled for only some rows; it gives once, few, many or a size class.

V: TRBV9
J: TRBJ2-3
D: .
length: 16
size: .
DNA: TGTGCCAGCAGCGTAGGTTCTAGCGATATCACAGATACGCAGTATTTT
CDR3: CASSVGSSDITDTQYF

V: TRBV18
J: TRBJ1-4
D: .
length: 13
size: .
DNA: TGTGCCAGCTTTATCGGGTCTGGTGAAAAACTGTTTTTT
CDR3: CASFIGSGEKLFF

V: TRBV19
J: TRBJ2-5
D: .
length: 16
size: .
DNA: TGTGCCAGTAAACAGACTCAGGCCGCGGGCACAGAGACCCAGTACTTC
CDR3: CASKQTQAAGTETQYF

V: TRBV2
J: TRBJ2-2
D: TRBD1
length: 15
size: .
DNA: TGTGCCAGCAGGTCTATGGGGACAGTTACCGGGGAGCTGTTTTTT
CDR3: CASRSMGTVTGELFF

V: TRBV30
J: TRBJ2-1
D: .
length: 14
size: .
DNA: TGTGCCTGGAGTAGCTTAGCTATCCACAATGAGCAGTTCTTC
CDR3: CAWSSLAIHNEQFF

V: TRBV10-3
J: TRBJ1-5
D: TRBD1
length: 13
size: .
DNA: TGTGCCATTCGGGACAGGGTGGATCAGCCCCAGCATTTT
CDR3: CAIRDRVDQPQHF

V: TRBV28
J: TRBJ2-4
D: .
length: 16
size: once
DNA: TGTGCCAGCAGTTTATATCGGCCACTAGCCAAAAACATTCAGTACTTC
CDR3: CASSLYRPLAKNIQYF

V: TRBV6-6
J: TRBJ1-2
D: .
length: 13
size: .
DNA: TGTGCCACCACACCTTCAGGTTTCTATGGCTACACCTTC
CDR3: CATTPSGFYGYTF

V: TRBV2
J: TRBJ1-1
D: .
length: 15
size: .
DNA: TGTGCCAGCAGTACCGGTCGCCTCCTTGGCGCTGAAGCTTTCTTT
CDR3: CASSTGRLLGAEAFF

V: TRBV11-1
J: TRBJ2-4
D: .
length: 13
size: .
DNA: TGTGCCAGCAGCCCAGGGGTGGAAAACATTCAGTACTTC
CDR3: CASSPGVENIQYF

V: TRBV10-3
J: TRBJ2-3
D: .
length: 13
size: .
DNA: TGTGCCATCAGTGAAGTCCCCACAGATACGCAGTATTTT
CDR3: CAISEVPTDTQYF

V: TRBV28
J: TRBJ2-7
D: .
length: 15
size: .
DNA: TGTGCCAGCAGTTCCCCTCCCAGGTCCTCCTACGAGCAGTACTTC
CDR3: CASSSPPRSSYEQYF

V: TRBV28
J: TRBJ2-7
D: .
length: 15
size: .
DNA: TGTGCCAGCAGTTTATTCTCAGCAGGGTCCCACGAGCAGTACTTC
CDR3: CASSLFSAGSHEQYF

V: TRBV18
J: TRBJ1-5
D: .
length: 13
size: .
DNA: TGTGCCAGCTCACGGACAGACAATCAGCCCCAGCATTTT
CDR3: CASSRTDNQPQHF

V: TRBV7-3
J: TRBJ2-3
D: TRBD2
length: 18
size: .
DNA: TGTGCCAGCAGCTCGACTAGCGGGGGGGCCTTTAGCACAGATACGCAGTATTTT
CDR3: CASSSTSGGAFSTDTQYF

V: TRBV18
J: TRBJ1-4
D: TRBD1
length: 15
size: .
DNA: TGTGCCAGCTCACCCCCGCGGGACAGGGGCGAAAAACTGTTTTTT
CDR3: CASSPPRDRGEKLFF

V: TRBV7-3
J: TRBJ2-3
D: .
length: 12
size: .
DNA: TGTGCCAGCAGCTTATACGCAGATACGCAGTATTTT
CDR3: CASSLYADTQYF

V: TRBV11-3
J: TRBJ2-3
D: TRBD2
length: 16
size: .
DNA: TGTGCCAGCAGCCCCGGGACTAGCGGGGGTACAGATACGCAGTATTTT
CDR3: CASSPGTSGGTDTQYF

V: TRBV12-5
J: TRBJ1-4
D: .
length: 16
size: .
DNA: TGTGCTAGTGGTTTGGTATACGTTGGGGCAGTTGAAAAACTGTTTTTT
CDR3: CASGLVYVGAVEKLFF

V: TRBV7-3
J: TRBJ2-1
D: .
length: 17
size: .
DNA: TGTGCCAGCAGGCGAACTCAGGGTGTGAAGGATTACAATGAGCAGTTCTTC
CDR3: CASRRTQGVKDYNEQFF

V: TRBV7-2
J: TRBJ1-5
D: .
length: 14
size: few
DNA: TGTGCCAGCAGCCTAAATTGGGTTAGTCAGCCCCAGCATTTT
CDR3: CASSLNWVSQPQHF

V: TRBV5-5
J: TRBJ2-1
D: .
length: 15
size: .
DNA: TGTGCCAGCAGCCCCTTAACCCAGTCCTACAATGAGCAGTTCTTC
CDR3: CASSPLTQSYNEQFF

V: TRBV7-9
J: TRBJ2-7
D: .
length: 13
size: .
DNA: TGTGCCAGCAGCTTAGGGCGGTTCTACGAGCAGTACTTC
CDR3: CASSLGRFYEQYF

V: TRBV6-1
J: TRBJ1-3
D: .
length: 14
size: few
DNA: TGTGCCGGACGACAGAGCCACTCTGGAAACACCATATATTTT
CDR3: CAGRQSHSGNTIYF

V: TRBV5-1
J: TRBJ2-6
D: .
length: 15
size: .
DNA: TGCGCCAGCAGCCAAGACAGCTCTGGGGCCAACGTCCTGACTTTC
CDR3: CASSQDSSGANVLTF

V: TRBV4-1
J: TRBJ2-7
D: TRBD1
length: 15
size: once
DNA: TGCGCCAGCAGCCACGGACAGGGGCCAAACTACGAGCAGTACTTC
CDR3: CASSHGQGPNYEQYF

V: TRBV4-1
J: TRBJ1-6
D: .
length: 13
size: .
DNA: TGCGCCAGCAGCCCCAGGGGTTGGTCACCCCTCCACTTT
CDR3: CASSPRGWSPLHF

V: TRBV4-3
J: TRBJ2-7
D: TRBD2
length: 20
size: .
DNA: TGCGCCAGCAGCCAAGATTTTGGTAGAGGACTAGCGGGAGTCCCACTCGAGCAGTACTTC
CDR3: CASSQDFGRGLAGVPLEQYF

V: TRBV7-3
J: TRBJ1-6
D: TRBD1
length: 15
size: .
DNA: TGTGCCAGCAGCCCCTCCGGGACAGGGGAGTTACCCCTCCACTTT
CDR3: CASSPSGTGELPLHF

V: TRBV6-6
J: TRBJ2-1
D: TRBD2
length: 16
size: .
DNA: TGTGCCAGCACCTCCGCTAGCGGGGGGGGTAACAATGAGCAGTTCTTC
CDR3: CASTSASGGGNNEQFF

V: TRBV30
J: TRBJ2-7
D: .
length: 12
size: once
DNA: TGTGCCTGGACCACTAGGAGCTACGAGCAGTACTTC
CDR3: CAWTTRSYEQYF

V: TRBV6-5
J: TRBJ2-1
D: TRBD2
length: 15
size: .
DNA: TGTGCCAGCAGACCTATCCGACTAGCGGGAGATGAGCAGTTCTTC
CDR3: CASRPIRLAGDEQFF

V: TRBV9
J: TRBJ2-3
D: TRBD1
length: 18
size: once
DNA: TGTGCCAGCAGCGTAAGTATTGGGACAGTTTATCGCACAGATACGCAGTATTTT
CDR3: CASSVSIGTVYRTDTQYF

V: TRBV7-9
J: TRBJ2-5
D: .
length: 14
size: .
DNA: TGTGCCAGCAGCCAAAATTTGTTGGGAAAGACCCAGTACTTC
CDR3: CASSQNLLGKTQYF

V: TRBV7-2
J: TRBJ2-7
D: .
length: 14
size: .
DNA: TGTGCCAGCAGCTTAAGACGGACGTACTACGAGCAGTACTTC
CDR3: CASSLRRTYYEQYF

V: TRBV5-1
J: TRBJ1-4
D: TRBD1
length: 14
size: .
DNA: TGCGCCAGCAGCCAGGGGGCGACTAATGAAAAACTGTTTTTT
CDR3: CASSQGATNEKLFF

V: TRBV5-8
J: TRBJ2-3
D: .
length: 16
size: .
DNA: TGTGCCAGCAGCTTGGTAGGCAGCATCGGCACAGATACGCAGTATTTT
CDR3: CASSLVGSIGTDTQYF

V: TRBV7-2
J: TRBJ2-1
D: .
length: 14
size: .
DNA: TGTGCCAGCAACACGAGGGTGACTTCGAATGAGCAGTTCTTC
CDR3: CASNTRVTSNEQFF

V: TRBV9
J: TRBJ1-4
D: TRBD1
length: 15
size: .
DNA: TGTGCCAGCAGCCAGGGGACAGTTCTGCAGGAAAAACTGTTTTTT
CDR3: CASSQGTVLQEKLFF

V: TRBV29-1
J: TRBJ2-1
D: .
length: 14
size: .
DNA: TGCAGCGGGAAGCGCGCCCCAGACTACAATGAGCAGTTCTTC
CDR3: CSGKRAPDYNEQFF

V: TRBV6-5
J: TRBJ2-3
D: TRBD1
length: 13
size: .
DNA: TGTGCCGTCACAGGGGCACAAACAGATACGCAGTATTTT
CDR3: CAVTGAQTDTQYF